This T cell receptor (beta chain) was documented in a study of T cell repertoires in urothelial bladder cancer (dated by TCRdb to the late 2010s). About the study as a whole: Of the roughly 12 resected lesions, three were clinically staged as cT0, three as cTa, three as cT1 and three as cT2 or greater. About a dozen patients with bladder lesions undergoing transurethral resection were identified prospectively. TCR repertoire clonality in bladder tumors was compared with TCR repertoire clonality in benign bladder inflammation. A total of 11 to 12 resected bladder lesions, made up of urothelial carcinoma (UC+) and benign (UC-) specimens, were studied. Findings and caveats that apply to the study as a whole: Urothelial carcinoma specimens contained fewer T cells than benign specimens, with a median of around 6,000 versus 25,000. In carcinoma specimens a single T-cell clone made up as much as 17% of infiltrating lymphocytes, compared with 2% in benign specimens. Carcinoma specimens had a median tumor infiltrating lymphocyte percentage of about 2%, while benign specimens had a median of about 13%.

At transurethral resection, specimens of the bladder lesions were collected and then stored at -80C. DNA was extracted from bladder specimens collected at transurethral resection. The immunoSEQ assay was used to sequence the CDR3 region of the TCR beta chain. As for the original processing: For every specimen, the T-cell fraction, clonal dominance and maximum TCR clone frequency were calculated. The table comes from immuneACCESS by way of TCRdb, which keeps in-frame sequences with V and J called. Part of the clones is missing from these tables; in studies checked, under half for an unresolved V gene and the rest for unknown reasons. The V and J calls and clone size are taken from that table; D and trimming were inferred from the DNA. This sample has thousands of clones in its table, and roughly 60% of those were observed once. 25% to 40% of the sample rests with the top ten. A note on this clone: Its antigen is currently not known. Nothing much larger sits one base from this clone, and base qualities are not available.

CDR1 and CDR2, looked up from the germline V gene, are SGHVS and FNYEAQ. V is shortened by 0 bases, J by 6 bases, and the region joining them spans 12 bases. Spanning cysteine to phenylalanine, the CDR3 consists of 15 amino acids. The read is trimmed to its CDR3 DNA, 45 bases read in frame from base 1. The TCR originated in a human donor with urothelial carcinoma. The sequence is built from TRBV7-6 and TRBJ1-5; the D gene cannot be named for sure. Sequencing input: tumor-infiltrating cells from bladder cancer. The CDR3 region has the sequence CASSLAAAAGQPQHF. In nucleotides, the sequence is TGTGCCAGCAGCTTAGCGGCGGCAGCGGGTCAGCCCCAGCATTTT.